This T cell receptor beta chain comes out of a study of identical twins. Among all donors, each was a healthy Caucasian. TCRdb redid the calling of the 5' RACE reads with MiXCR, one entry per CDR3 protein. Counted here are a few hundred thousand distinct CDR3 sequences, 7.5% to 10% occurring once; the ten biggest clones make up roughly 3%. Deletions cut 5 bases from V and 6 bases from J, with 11 bases between. From germline, CDR1 is GTSNPN and CDR2 SVGIG (reference sequence). The CDR3 has 11 amino acids. The same sample was also used in a study of yellow fever vaccine responses in identical twins. That paper adds: Twin vaccine T cell responses reportedly seemed partly convergent, partly personalized.

Specimen: PBMCs. The chain joins TRBV30 to TRBJ2-7, with D tentatively TRBD1 (5 bases). The sequence was obtained from a woman between 18 and 29 years old in good health. CDR3 DNA sequence: TGTGCCTGGGGCCCCGACAGCGAGCAGTACTTC. This translates into CAWGPDSEQYF.